This TCR beta chain appears in the sequencing data of a study of T cell responses to AZD1222 COVID-19 vaccine. This clone occurred once. The CDR3 totals 13 residues. Trimming removed 5 bases at V and 3 bases at J, with 11 bases between. Germline loops: CDR1 WNHNN, CDR2 SYGVQD (reference sequence). The protocol was immunoSEQ multiplex PCR, while the TCRdb copy is restricted to in-frame clones and leaves out a portion. The sample carries 65,000 to 85,000 clones, 80% recorded once. The clonotype originates from an adult who received the AZD1222 COVID-19 vaccine. The specimen comprised peripheral blood, sampled 28 days after the second AZD1222 dose. V gene TRBV10-1 combines with J gene TRBJ2-7; no reliable D call. The CDR3 is CASSRSVGYEQYF. DNA of the CDR3: TGCGCCAGCAGTAGATCTGTGGGCTACGAGCAGTACTTC.